One and the same sample provided the 30 T cell receptor beta chains below, sequenced in a study of blood T cell repertoires in COVID-19. Assay used: immunoSEQ multiplex PCR; TCRdb lists only in-frame clones, some missing. Here the sample spans roughly 220,000 clones, around 86% being singletons. Sequencing input: peripheral blood. These receptors all stem from a man aged 55 to 69 with acute or convalescent COVID-19.

The table lists this clone with a count of one. The rearrangement joins TRBV11-2 to TRBJ1-5, with a possible D match to TRBD1 (5 bases). Germline-derived CDR1 and CDR2 are SGHAT and FQNNGV. This CDR3 contains 15 residues. The V end was cut by 5 bases, the J end by 1 base, with 12 bases between. The CDR3 DNA follows: TGTGCCAGCAGCCCGGCTAGGGGAAGCAATCAGCCCCAGCATTTT. This translates into CASSPARGSNQPQHF.

The gene calls are TRBV3-1 (or the pseudogene TRBV3-2) and TRBJ1-4; 12 nucleotides align to TRBD1. Germline V CDR1 and CDR2: LGHDT, YNNKEL (reference sequence). The length of the CDR3 is 19 residues. J gave up 10 bases and V 1 base, and 16 bases lay outside the gene matches. For the CDR3, the DNA is TGTGCCAGCAGCCAAGTATTATCCGGGACAGGGGGCGCAAAGGGAAAACTGTTTTTT. It codes for CASSQVLSGTGGAKGKLFF.

The CDR3 DNA reads TGTGCCAGTAGTATAGGCAGGTTAGATACGCAGTATTTT. It encodes CASSIGRLDTQYF. This chain joins TRBV19 and TRBJ2-3, with D uncertain. The germline gives CDR1 LNHDA, CDR2 SQIVND (reference sequence). The CDR3 spans 13 residues. V was shortened by 1 base and J by 5 bases, with 7 bases between the two germline ends.

The genes are TRBV3-1 (or the pseudogene TRBV3-2) and TRBJ2-3; 8 bases align to TRBD2. Germline lookup yields CDR1 LGHDT and CDR2 YNNKEL (reference sequence). V was pared by 2 bases and J by 3 bases, with 7 bases of the junction left unmatched. This CDR3 is built from 16 residues. CDR3 coding DNA: TGTGCCAGCAGCCAACCACTAGCGGAACCAACAGATACGCAGTATTTT. Translated, it gives CASSQPLAEPTDTQYF.

The rearrangement links TRBV6-2 or TRBV6-3 to TRBJ1-3; D unresolved. The germline V and J ends were trimmed by 5 bases and 0 bases, with 8 bases remaining between them. Germline V gene lookup returns CDR1 MNHEY and CDR2 SVGEGT. The CDR3 is 14 residues long. CDR3 DNA sequence: TGTGCCAGCAGTACCTCCTACTCTGGAAACACCATATATTTT. Translation: CASSTSYSGNTIYF.

CDR3 protein: CASRPGQGYEKLFF. The DNA for the CDR3 is TGCGCCAGCAGACCGGGACAGGGCTATGAAAAACTGTTTTTT. This chain connects TRBV5-1 to TRBJ1-4; 9 bases are shared with TRBD1. V shed 5 bases, J shed 6 bases, and the junction held 5 bases outside the gene matches. The CDR3 has 14 residues. The germline V gene has CDR1 SGHRS and CDR2 YFSETQ.

CDR3 residues: CATTGRASEKLFF. Here the CDR3 DNA reads TGTGCCACGACGGGCAGGGCCAGTGAAAAACTGTTTTTT. V is TRBV6-5 and J is TRBJ1-4, with D possibly matching TRBD1 (5 bases). CDR3 length equals 13 residues. Germline CDR1 MNHEY, CDR2 SVGAGI. Trimming removed 10 bases from V and 7 bases from J, with 16 bases in between.

To note about this clone: A junction end diverges from the germline sequence, so it may reflect a read error. V and J are TRBV3-1 (or the pseudogene TRBV3-2) and TRBJ2-7, with 11 nucleotides matching TRBD2. Germline values: CDR1 LGHDT, CDR2 YNNKEL (reference sequence). The CDR3 is made up of 15 amino acids. CDR3 in DNA: TGTGCCAGCAGCCTAGCGGGGGGGTCCTCCCACGAGCAGTACTTC. It translates to CASSLAGGSSHEQYF.

The chain uses TRBV5-1 and TRBJ1-1, with D tentatively TRBD1 (5 bases). Trimming pared 1 base from V and 10 bases from J, leaving 11 bases between. The CDR3 runs to 12 residues. Per germline, CDR1 SGHRS and CDR2 YFSETQ. The CDR3 reads CASSLYAGLAFF. The CDR3 nucleotides read TGCGCCAGCAGCTTGTATGCAGGGTTAGCTTTCTTT.

The V gene is TRBV7-2, the J gene TRBJ2-3; 7 nucleotides agree with TRBD1. V lost 2 bases and J lost 0; bases outside the gene matches: 5. This CDR3 region has 16 residues. Germline CDR1 reads SGHTA; CDR2 reads FQGNSA. The CDR3 DNA follows: TGTGCCAGCAGCTTACAGGGGGAATCTAGCACAGATACGCAGTATTTT. Protein product: CASSLQGESSTDTQYF.

The chain uses TRBV4-3 and TRBJ1-5; D unclear. V was cut by 0 bases and J by 4 bases, with 13 bases left in between. The length of the CDR3 is 16 residues. CDR1 and CDR2 from the germline V gene are LGHNA and YSLEER. The CDR3 coding sequence is TGCGCCAGCAGCCAAGACTCTACCGGCGGGAATCAGCCCCAGCATTTT. This gives the protein CASSQDSTGGNQPQHF.

This clone came up once. V and J are TRBV10-3 and TRBJ2-5; D call uncertain. Germline CDR1 is ENHRY and CDR2 is SYGVKD. CDR3 length equals 11 residues. Deletions cut 5 bases from V and 5 bases from J, with 6 bases between. The CDR3 bases are TGTGCCATCAGTCCCGGTGAGACCCAGTACTTC. Its translation: CAISPGETQYF.

This clone has a handful of counts. CDR3 in amino acids: CASSIDPLAGGVPYGYTF. In DNA, the CDR3 is TGTGCCAGTAGTATAGATCCCCTGGCAGGGGGCGTCCCCTATGGCTACACCTTC. V usage is TRBV19 and J usage is TRBJ1-2; 8 bases line up with TRBD1. Germline loops: CDR1 LNHDA, CDR2 SQIVND (reference sequence). There are 18 residues in the CDR3. V trimming: 0 bases; J trimming: 4 bases; junction bases outside the gene matches: 13.

Comment on this clone: The sample contains more than one DNA sequence encoding this CDR3. The rearrangement links TRBV7-3 to TRBJ1-1; D remains unclear. Trimming pared 5 bases from V and 1 base from J, leaving 8 bases between. In germline, CDR1 is SGHTA, CDR2 FQGTGA. CDR3 length: 13 residues. Here the CDR3 DNA reads TGTGCCAGCAGCGCGGGTCAGAACACTGAAGCTTTCTTT. It yields the protein CASSAGQNTEAFF.

CDR3 sequence (DNA): TGTGCCAGCACCAATGGCGGGACAGGCGTAACGAGCTCCTACAATGAGCAGTTCTTC. Its protein product is CASTNGGTGVTSSYNEQFF. V usage is TRBV7-3 and J usage is TRBJ2-1; 8 bases fit TRBD1. The junction had 17 bases not matched to a gene; V was cut back by 7 bases and J by 0 bases. Germline CDR1 and CDR2: SGHTA and FQGTGA. The CDR3 spans 19 residues.

The chain links TRBV7-9 to TRBJ2-1, with 7 bases identical to TRBD2. The CDR3 covers 17 residues. Losses at the gene ends were 5 bases for V and 4 bases for J; bases not matched to a gene: 14. Germline CDR1 reads SEHNR; CDR2 reads FQNEAQ (reference sequence). CDR3 amino acids: CASSMVGRGIKYNEQFF. DNA for the CDR3: TGTGCCAGCAGCATGGTAGGGCGGGGGATTAAGTACAATGAGCAGTTCTTC. The entire variable domain, with the rest obtained from reference TRBV7-9 and TRBJ2-1, is as follows: DTGVSQNPRHKITKRGQNVTFRCDPISEHNRLYWYRQTLGQGPEFLTYFQNEAQLEKSRLLSDRFSAERPKGSFSTLEIQRTEQGDSAMYLCASSMVGRGIKYNEQFFGPGTRLTVL.

This clone was detected only a few times. The chain uses TRBV28 and TRBJ1-2; D not certain. Germline V gives CDR1 MDHEN, CDR2 SYDVKM. Trimming took off 3 bases at V and 5 bases at J, with 7 bases between the two ends. The CDR3 totals 12 residues. The CDR3 here is CASSFPSYGYTF. Here the CDR3 DNA reads TGTGCCAGCAGTTTCCCTAGTTATGGCTACACCTTC.

This chain links TRBV27 with TRBJ2-1; D gene unclear. The CDR3 length is 11 residues. Trimming pared 6 bases from V and 4 bases from J, leaving 4 bases between. The germline gives CDR1 MNHEY, CDR2 SMNVEV (reference sequence). CDR3 DNA sequence: TGTGCCAGCAGACTTTACAATGAGCAGTTCTTC. Encoded protein: CASRLYNEQFF.

This clone has a single count. This rearrangement joins TRBV6-5 to TRBJ2-7; tentatively, D is TRBD2 (6 bases). The germline V gene encodes CDR1 MNHEY and CDR2 SVGAGI. The CDR3 length is 15 residues. Trimming pared 7 bases from V and 6 bases from J, leaving 22 bases between. This CDR3 is CASTFGSNRYGEQYF. The CDR3 region has the DNA TGTGCCAGCACGTTCGGGAGCAACCGATACGGCGAGCAGTACTTC.

The rearrangement uses TRBV24-1 and TRBJ2-1, with D maybe TRBD1 (5 bases). This CDR3 is 15 amino acids long. V was pared by 4 bases and J by 2 bases, with 11 bases between. CDR1 KGHDR and CDR2 SFDVKD come from the germline V gene. CDR3 sequence: CATSDSAGTYNEQFF. The CDR3, as DNA: TGTGCCACCAGTGACTCGGCAGGGACCTACAATGAGCAGTTCTTC.

The chain uses TRBV28 and TRBJ1-2; 9 bases align to TRBD1. The CDR3 is 13 residues long. After removal of 6 bases from V and 14 bases from J, the junction contained 13 bases not matched to a gene. Germline CDR1 and CDR2: MDHEN and SYDVKM. The CDR3 DNA reads as TGTGCCAGCAGACCGACGACAGGGGGAGTGGAAACCTTC. This translates into CASRPTTGGVETF.

This chain links TRBV14 with TRBJ2-3; no clear D gene. Germline loops: CDR1 SGHDN, CDR2 FVKESK. CDR3 length equals 15 residues. V was pared by 6 bases and J by 6 bases, with 19 bases between. The CDR3 DNA reads as TGTGCCAGCAGTCCCGGCGGTCGCCCAACCGATACGCAGTATTTT. The encoded protein is CASSPGGRPTDTQYF.

The rearrangement joins TRBV4-2 to TRBJ2-1; 12 nucleotides match TRBD2. CDR3 length equals 18 residues. Germline trimming cut 3 bases from V and 2 bases from J; bases unmatched to any gene: 8. Germline values: CDR1 LGHNA, CDR2 YNFKEQ. This CDR3 is CASSQGMLAGGPYNEQFF. DNA of the CDR3: TGTGCCAGCAGCCAGGGAATGCTAGCGGGGGGGCCCTACAATGAGCAGTTCTTC.

This clone appeared a single time. This sequence joins TRBV6-1 and TRBJ2-5; D is ambiguous. CDR3 length: 11 residues. CDR1 is MNHNS, CDR2 SASEGT, per germline. V was clipped by 2 bases and J by 7 bases, with 5 bases between them. CDR3 sequence: CASSEIVTQYF. DNA of the CDR3: TGTGCCAGCAGTGAAATCGTGACCCAGTACTTC.

The chain joins TRBV28 to TRBJ1-1, with TRBD1 matching 9 bases. The CDR3 length is 15 residues. Germline values: CDR1 MDHEN, CDR2 SYDVKM. V shed 5 bases, J shed 1 base, and the junction held 5 bases outside the gene matches. The DNA of the CDR3 is TGTGCCAGCAGTCCGAGGACAGGGGCGAACACTGAAGCTTTCTTT. The encoded protein is CASSPRTGANTEAFF.

The rearrangement joins TRBV3-1 (or the pseudogene TRBV3-2) to TRBJ2-3; 8 bases align to TRBD2. The CDR3 length is 14 residues. Losses at the gene ends were 10 bases for V and 0 bases for J; bases not matched to a gene: 6. Per germline, CDR1 LGHDT and CDR2 YNNKEL (reference sequence). The CDR3 here is CATKLAASTDTQYF. In nucleotides, the CDR3 is TGTGCCACAAAACTAGCGGCTAGCACAGATACGCAGTATTTT.

The rearrangement uses TRBV20-1 and TRBJ1-2, with 7 nucleotides matching TRBD1. The CDR3 consists of 16 residues. CDR1 is DFQATT and CDR2 is SNEGSKA in the germline V gene (reference sequence). The junction had 12 bases not matched to a gene; V was cut back by 3 bases and J by 2 bases. As DNA, the CDR3 is TGCAGTGCTAGTTTATACCGAACGGACAGGAACTATGGCTACACCTTC. Amino acids: CSASLYRTDRNYGYTF.

This rearrangement joins TRBV7-9 to TRBJ2-1, with 16 bases that match TRBD2. Germline-derived CDR1 and CDR2 are SEHNR and FQNEAQ (reference sequence). After removal of 5 bases from V and 7 bases from J, the junction contained 2 bases not matched to a gene. The length of the CDR3 is 15 residues. CDR3 DNA sequence: TGTGCCAGCAGCCCGGGACTAGCGGGGGGGAATGAGCAGTTCTTC. Translating it yields CASSPGLAGGNEQFF. Using reference TRBV7-9 and TRBJ2-1 for the parts outside the CDR3, the full variable domain is DTGVSQNPRHKITKRGQNVTFRCDPISEHNRLYWYRQTLGQGPEFLTYFQNEAQLEKSRLLSDRFSAERPKGSFSTLEIQRTEQGDSAMYLCASSPGLAGGNEQFFGPGTRLTVL.

This clone was picked up a small number of times. This chain links TRBV7-3 with TRBJ1-6; D may be TRBD1 (6 bases). With 2 bases removed from V and 6 bases from J, the gap between germline ends came to 8 bases. The CDR3 is made up of 14 amino acids. CDR1 and CDR2 (germline): SGHTA, FQGTGA. CDR3 DNA sequence: TGTGCCAGCAGCTTACAGGGGCGTAATTCACCCCTCCACTTT. Residues: CASSLQGRNSPLHF. Filled out from reference TRBV7-3 and TRBJ1-6, the complete variable domain reads GAGVSQTPSNKVTEKGKYVELRCDPISGHTALYWYRQSLGQGPEFLIYFQGTGAADDSGLPNDRFFAVRPEGSVSTLKIQRTERGDSAVYLCASSLQGRNSPLHFGNGTRLTVT.

The chain joins TRBV28 to TRBJ1-6; no reliable D call. V lost 2 bases to trimming and J lost 10 bases, with 6 bases between them. Germline V gives CDR1 MDHEN, CDR2 SYDVKM. This CDR3 comprises 12 residues. For the CDR3, the DNA is TGTGCCAGCAGTTTAATTAAATCACCCCTCCACTTT. Residues: CASSLIKSPLHF.